Listed here are 10 T cell receptor beta chains from one sample, sequenced in a study of technical replicates of blood from a handful of donors. The method was immunoSEQ multiplex PCR; TCRdb's version includes in-frame clones alone and lacks a portion of them. The sample consists of around 80,000 clones, roughly 98% of them appearing once. Source material: T cells isolated from PBMCs. The receptors originated from a human donor in good health.

This clone was counted a few times. This chain uses TRBV30 with TRBJ1-1; no reliable D call. Per germline, CDR1 GTSNPN and CDR2 SVGIG (reference sequence). The CDR3 runs 13 residues. V was clipped by 2 bases and J by 2 bases, with 9 bases between them. The CDR3 nucleotides are TGTGCCTGGAGTAATCAGTATAACACTGAAGCTTTCTTT. Its translation: CAWSNQYNTEAFF.

Written as DNA, the CDR3 is TGCGCCAGCCAAGGGGGCGCAGAGACCCAGTACTTC. Protein product: CASQGGAETQYF. V and J are TRBV5-1 and TRBJ2-5; 7 nucleotides align to TRBD1. The CDR3 covers 12 residues. Germline CDR1 and CDR2: SGHRS and YFSETQ. With 7 bases clipped from V and 4 bases from J, the junction kept 4 bases outside the gene matches. The variable domain in full, with the rest retrieved from reference TRBV5-1 and TRBJ2-5, is KAGVTQTPRYLIKTRGQQVTLSCSPISGHRSVSWYQQTPGQGLQFLFEYFSETQRNKGNFPGRFSGRQFSNSRSEMNVSTLELGDSALYLCASQGGAETQYFGPGTRLLVL.

V is TRBV9 and J is TRBJ2-1, with 8 bases aligning to TRBD1. This CDR3 spans 15 amino acids. Germline V gene data show CDR1 as SGDLS and CDR2 as YYNGEE. Trimming cost V 2 bases and J 4 bases; bases outside gene matches: 5. CDR3 nucleotide sequence: TGTGCCAGCAGCGTTACAGGGGACAGGTACAATGAGCAGTTCTTC. The encoded protein is CASSVTGDRYNEQFF.

The chain is built from TRBV5-1 and TRBJ1-4; 7 bases are a match to TRBD1. Germline V lookup: CDR1 SGHRS, CDR2 YFSETQ. The V segment lost 0 bases and the J segment 5 bases; nucleotides outside the gene matches: 10. CDR3 length: 17 residues. For the CDR3, the DNA is TGCGCCAGCAGCTTGGAATGGTTCGACAGGGCAAATGAAAAACTGTTTTTT. Protein sequence: CASSLEWFDRANEKLFF.

V usage is TRBV18 and J usage is TRBJ2-7; unclear D gene. The V end was cut by 3 bases, the J end by 1 base, with 16 bases between. This CDR3 region has 16 residues. Germline V lookup: CDR1 KGHSH, CDR2 LQKENI. This CDR3 reads CASSPAEIPGSYEQYF. As DNA, the CDR3 is TGTGCCAGCTCACCGGCGGAGATTCCCGGGTCCTACGAGCAGTACTTC.

The chain employs TRBV6-5 and TRBJ2-2, with 8 bases fitting TRBD1. CDR1 MNHEY and CDR2 SVGAGI come from the germline V gene. Unmatched junction bases numbered 7, after V lost 5 bases and J lost 5 bases. The CDR3 sequence is 15 residues long. CDR3 residues: CASSLHGQGTGELFF. For the CDR3, the DNA is TGTGCCAGCAGTCTCCATGGACAGGGAACCGGGGAGCTGTTTTTT.

This sequence joins TRBV7-2 and TRBJ2-4; D remains unclear. The CDR3 covers 14 residues. Between the trimmed V and J ends, which lost 7 bases and 0 bases, there was a span of 10 bases. CDR1 and CDR2 from the germline V gene are SGHTA and FQGNSA. The DNA for the CDR3 is TGTGCCAGCACCCGGTTCGAAGCCAAAAACATTCAGTACTTC. Amino acid sequence: CASTRFEAKNIQYF.

The chain joins TRBV4-2 to TRBJ1-5, with D tentatively TRBD1 (6 bases). In germline, CDR1 is LGHNA, CDR2 YNFKEQ. The germline V and J ends were trimmed by 1 base and 8 bases, with 21 bases remaining between them. The CDR3 extends over 17 amino acids. The CDR3 region is CASSQGTWGLGGEPQHF. The CDR3 DNA reads as TGTGCCAGCAGCCAAGGGACCTGGGGTTTAGGGGGGGAGCCCCAGCATTTT.

The chain joins TRBV7-2 to TRBJ2-7; possible D gene TRBD1, 5 bases. The CDR3 loop spans 13 amino acids. Trimming left V 4 bases short and J 1 base short, with 8 bases between. CDR1 is SGHTA, CDR2 FQGNSA, per germline. CDR3 residues: CASSWSGSYEQYF. CDR3 DNA sequence: TGTGCCAGCAGCTGGTCAGGGTCCTACGAGCAGTACTTC.

This clone was seen more than once but under ten times. The J gene is TRBJ1-1, the V gene TRBV25-1, with D unresolved. The CDR3 is 11 amino acids. The ends were cut back, 2 bases at V and 12 bases at J, with 10 bases in the middle. CDR1 and CDR2 from the germline V gene are MGHDK and SYGVNS. In DNA, the CDR3 is TGTGCCAGCAGTGAAACCACAGCTACTTTCTTT. Translation: CASSETTATFF. Using reference TRBV25-1 and TRBJ1-1 for the parts outside the CDR3, the full variable domain is EADIYQTPRYLVIGTGKKITLECSQTMGHDKMYWYQQDPGMELHLIHYSYGVNSTEKGDLSSESTVSRIRTEHFPLTLESARPSHTSQYLCASSETTATFFGQGTRLTVV.